This T cell receptor (beta chain) was found in a study of vaccination and CD4 T cells after COVID-19 (dated 2022 in TCRdb). Regarding the research as a whole: Every convalescent patient had a positive nasal swab PCR test for SARS-CoV-2, with mild disease in about 9 patients and severe disease in one. Each participant got two doses of either the Pfizer-BioNTech BNT162b2 vaccine (n=8) or the Moderna mRNA-1273 vaccine (n=2). Culture stimuli were overlapping spike peptide pools from SARS-CoV-2 and from the common cold coronaviruses HCoV-NL63, HCoV-OC43 and HCoV-229E. The convalescent cohort comprised six males and four females, including two Hispanic individuals, seven Caucasians, two Asians and one multiracial person. Control cultures used a CEFX viral epitope pool as positive control, an HIV-1 Nef peptide pool as negative control, or no peptide. The spike-specific CD4+ TCR repertoire was compared before and after mRNA vaccination in fewer than eleven COVID-19 convalescent patients and several infection-naive healthy vaccine recipients. Post-COVID blood samples were collected from convalescent patients a median of around 96 days after diagnosis, with a range of about 35 to 180 days. The time from the second vaccine dose to post-vaccine blood sampling had a median of roughly 72 days and ranged from about 14 to 250 days. What the authors observed across the whole study: The median count of SARS-CoV-2-reactive clonotypes went up from under 25 after infection to 30 to 40 after vaccination, although the change was not significant. Among convalescent patients, a median about 86% of the SARS-CoV-2-reactive clones seen after vaccination appeared only after vaccination, which suggests priming specific to the vaccine. The number of convalescent patients in the study was relatively small, and the study did not examine early timepoints following natural infection. Nearly all vaccine-specific clones in convalescent patients (304 of 307) were mono-reactive for SARS-CoV-2 spike rather than cross-reactive with common cold coronaviruses.

The sample's treatment or condition, from its label and the paper: approximately 11-day PBMC culture with coronavirus spike peptide pools or control peptides (ViraFEST assay). To expand antigen-specific T cells with peptide pools and then pick out the expanded clonotypes through TCR sequencing, the study relied on the ViraFEST assay. The convalescent patients' positive SARS-CoV-2 PCR tests were from March to December 2020, which was before the Alpha, Beta and Delta variants emerged in the United States. Each well held about 2 million PBMCs cultured in IMDM containing roughly 5% human AB serum and 9 to 10 IU/ml IL-2, with roughly 10 ug/ml peptide pools added. On days 3 and 7, half of the culture medium was replaced with fresh IL-2-containing medium. After approximately eleven days of culture, CD4+ T cells were isolated by negative selection with the EasySep CD4+ T cell isolation kit. PBMCs were separated from whole blood using Ficoll-Paque Plus gradient centrifugation and then either used fresh or cryopreserved at -140C. Culture conditions were generally each tested in triplicate wells.

CDR1 and CDR2 are drawn from the germline V gene: MRHNA, SNTAGT. Trimming leaves V shorter by 8 bases and J shorter by 4 bases, with the junction holding 11 bases beyond the gene matches. Measured from the cysteine to the phenylalanine, the CDR3 is 15 residues long. The sequence is cut down to CDR3 DNA, 45 bases in frame from base 1. For this clonotype: No antigen is known for it. Per-base qualities were not stored, and no clone one base away is much larger.

The library was generated by PCR. At the Johns Hopkins FTIC core, DNA from the cultured CD4+ T cells underwent TCR sequencing with the Oncomine TCR Beta short-read assay. The QIAamp micro DNA kit was used to extract genomic DNA from the cultured CD4+ T cells. Oncomine TCR Beta libraries made from cultured CD4+ T cells were pooled using unique dual indexes and sequenced on an Illumina iSeq 100. In the paper's pipeline: Non-productive sequences were filtered out, and CDR3s that did not start with C, did not end with F or W, or were shorter than 7 amino acids were discarded. Antigen-specific clonotypes were identified with the MANAFEST web application by comparing peptide-stimulated wells with reference and other culture wells. To be called positive, a clone needed an FDR below 0.05, an odds ratio above 5, and a productive frequency above 0.1% in at least two of three replicate wells. Cross-reactive clonotypes were defined as significantly expanded in both SARS-CoV-2 spike wells and at least one common cold coronavirus spike condition. CDR3 homology was assessed with Levenshtein distances (stringdist) and unrooted phylogenetic trees (ape) in R version 3.6.1. The raw public data were reprocessed by TCRdb itself: fastp quality trimming at Q25, MiXCR clonotype calling, in-frame beta chains only. Each entry is one CDR3 protein sequence, shown with its most common DNA and genes. TCRdb's processing, not the authors' own work, is the source of the V and J calls. The sample profile shows around 15,000 distinct CDR3 sequences; approximately 52% of them were found once. Around 3.5% of the sample goes to the ten largest clones.

Sequenced material: CD4+ T cells from blood, cultured in vitro, taken before SARS-CoV-2 vaccination. This chain is built from TRBV6-4 and TRBJ2-1; TRBD2 fits 7 bases in the junction. This receptor was obtained from a human donor who had recovered from COVID-19. The sequence in DNA is TGTGCCAGCGCTATTTCTAGCGGAGCGTACAATGAGCAGTTCTTC. The translation is CASAISSGAYNEQFF.